These 11 T cell receptor beta chains came from one sample sequenced in a study of blood T cell repertoires in COVID-19. Measured with immunoSEQ multiplex PCR; TCRdb has only the in-frame clones, and not every one. Among around 60,000 clones listed, roughly 87% were seen once. The sample comprised peripheral blood. The receptors stem from a man aged 50-60 years with active COVID-19.

The chain employs TRBV27 and TRBJ1-4; tentatively, D is TRBD1 (5 bases). This CDR3 region has 15 residues. The germline V and J ends were trimmed by 0 bases and 5 bases, with 10 bases remaining between them. Germline assignment: CDR1 MNHEY and CDR2 SMNVEV (reference sequence). In DNA form, the CDR3 reads TGTGCCAGCAGTTTATCACAGACAGACAATGAAAAACTGTTTTTT. Translation: CASSLSQTDNEKLFF.

The chain recombines TRBV5-6 with TRBJ1-1, with D possibly matching TRBD1 (6 bases). Deletions cut 4 bases from V and 0 bases from J, with 13 bases between. The length of the CDR3 is 15 residues. Germline V gene sequence: CDR1 SGHDT, CDR2 YYEEEE. The CDR3 loop is CASSDTGSMNTEAFF. The DNA for the CDR3 is TGTGCCAGCAGCGATACAGGGTCCATGAACACTGAAGCTTTCTTT. The full variable domain, completed using reference TRBV5-6 and TRBJ1-1, is DAGVTQSPTHLIKTRGQQVTLRCSPKSGHDTVSWYQQALGQGPQFIFQYYEEEERQRGNFPDRFSGHQFPNYSSELNVNALLLGDSALYLCASSDTGSMNTEAFFGQGTRLTVV.

The V call is TRBV3-1 (or the pseudogene TRBV3-2), the J call TRBJ2-6; 9 positions agree with TRBD1. Germline V lookup: CDR1 LGHDT, CDR2 YNNKEL (reference sequence). Trimming took 0 bases from V and 4 from J; bases not matched to a gene: 7. This CDR3 has 18 amino acids. CDR3 amino acids: CASSQERRTGAGANVLTF. CDR3 nucleotide sequence: TGTGCCAGCAGCCAAGAAAGAAGGACAGGGGCCGGGGCCAACGTCCTGACTTTC.

For the CDR3, the DNA is TGTGCCAGCTCACCCGAGGGGGCAAACTATGGCTACACCTTC. Translated, it gives CASSPEGANYGYTF. This sequence joins TRBV18 and TRBJ1-2; 7 bases agree with TRBD1. The germline gives CDR1 KGHSH, CDR2 LQKENI. The CDR3 extends over 14 amino acids. Germline trimming cut 3 bases from V and 2 bases from J; bases unmatched to any gene: 3.

This chain connects TRBV10-2 to TRBJ1-1; possible D gene TRBD1, 6 bases. The V gene's germline CDR1 is WSHSY and CDR2 SAAADI. The ends were cut back, 8 bases at V and 1 base at J, with 17 bases in the middle. The CDR3 covers 15 residues. CDR3 coding DNA: TGCGCCAGCCAGGGGCGGGGGGCCGGGAACACTGAAGCTTTCTTT. It yields the protein CASQGRGAGNTEAFF.

V usage is TRBV7-9 and J usage is TRBJ2-5; a weak D match, TRBD2 (6 bases). The V end lost 5 bases, the J end lost 4 bases, and 14 bases lay between the germline ends. The CDR3 has 14 residues. CDR1 and CDR2 (germline): SEHNR, FQNEAQ (reference sequence). CDR3 sequence (DNA): TGTGCCAGCAGCCCGTATCTAGCGAGAGAGACCCAGTACTTC. It specifies CASSPYLARETQYF.

This chain links TRBV5-6 with TRBJ2-5; tentatively, D is TRBD2 (6 bases). There are 14 residues in the CDR3. Trimming removed 4 bases from V and 1 base from J, with 11 bases in between. The V gene's germline CDR1 is SGHDT and CDR2 YYEEEE. CDR3 in amino acids: CASSPDGGQETQYF. CDR3 DNA: TGTGCCAGCAGCCCGGACGGGGGCCAAGAGACCCAGTACTTC.

This clone was seen only a few times. This chain connects TRBV19 to TRBJ1-6; no clear D. CDR3 size: 15 residues. V was pared by 3 bases and J by 10 bases, with 16 bases between. The germline gives CDR1 LNHDA, CDR2 SQIVND (reference sequence). The chain's CDR3 is CASSMREGDGSPLHF. The CDR3 DNA follows: TGTGCCAGTAGTATGAGAGAGGGTGATGGGTCACCCCTCCACTTT.

The V and J genes are TRBV7-8 and TRBJ1-3; D is unclear. Germline CDR1 SGHVS, CDR2 FQNEAQ. The CDR3 sequence is 12 residues long. Between the trimmed V and J ends, which lost 10 bases and 6 bases, there was a span of 13 bases. The CDR3 here is CATTAAENTIYF. Written as DNA, the CDR3 is TGTGCCACCACAGCCGCCGAAAACACCATATATTTT.

The J gene is TRBJ1-5, the V gene TRBV5-1; possible D gene TRBD1, 5 bases. V shed 5 bases and J shed 5 bases, with 11 bases lying between them. The CDR3 totals 13 residues. Germline CDR1 reads SGHRS; CDR2 reads YFSETQ. CDR3 DNA: TGCGCCAGCAGGCGGACACCCGATCAGCCCCAGCATTTT. It codes for CASRRTPDQPQHF.

The CDR3 spells CASRRGASLAAQYF. The CDR3 coding sequence is TGTGCCAGCAGGCGGGGGGCCTCCCTTGCGGCGCAGTATTTT. The chain is built from TRBV7-2 and TRBJ2-3; 8 bases match TRBD2. V lost 6 bases to trimming and J lost 10 bases; unmatched junction nucleotides: 12. The CDR3 has 14 amino acids. Germline CDR1 reads SGHTA; CDR2 reads FQGNSA.